Sequencing of this TCR beta chain was carried out in a study of T cell responses to AZD1222 COVID-19 vaccine. Study as a whole: Analysis merged second doses at about 4 or about 12 weeks. Study results and caveats: Spike-specific TCR breadth rose after two AZD1222 doses, and depth rose as well. Regions 160-218 and 743-854 dominated among vaccine-associated CD4 TCRs spanning spike.

The CDR3 consists of 14 residues. Germline CDR1 and CDR2: SGHTA and FQGTGA. V lost 5 bases and J lost 1; bases outside the gene matches: 3. Measured with immunoSEQ multiplex PCR; TCRdb has only the in-frame clones, and not every one. The repertoire holds roughly 97,000 clones, 85% to 90% seen once, with 7.5% in the top ten. Remarks on this clone: Its cognate antigen is unknown.

The input for sequencing was peripheral blood, taken on day 0 of AZD1222 vaccination. The TCR originated in an adult in good health. The rearrangement joins TRBV7-3 to TRBJ2-5; TRBD1 matches 8 bases. The CDR3 loop reads CASSPQGGQETQYF. The CDR3 nucleotides are TGTGCCAGCAGCCCACAGGGGGGCCAAGAGACCCAGTACTTC.